What follows describes a single TCR beta chain. The data are from a study of identical twins. Donors were all healthy Caucasians. TCRdb processed the 5' RACE reads anew with MiXCR; each CDR3 protein has one entry. The repertoire holds about 730,000 distinct CDR3 sequences, with about 20% as singletons. Germline CDR1 is GTSNPN and CDR2 is SVGIG (reference sequence). V lost 2 bases and J 7 bases, leaving 12 bases between the germline ends. The CDR3 covers 12 residues. This sample was shared with a second study, whose subject was T cells expressing NK-cell markers. That paper notes: Seven of the eight sequenced donors were classified as HCMV-seropositive, and one was classified as seronegative. Dominant NKG2C+ clonotypes in over 5 donors made up roughly 1.0-7.5% of CD8+ T cells.

Sequenced sample: PBMCs. This TCR was recovered from a woman younger than 30 in good health. The chain recombines TRBV30 with TRBJ2-7, with a possible D match to TRBD2 (6 bases). Here the CDR3 reads CAWSRGAGEQYF. The CDR3 region has the DNA TGTGCCTGGAGTCGTGGGGCGGGGGAGCAGTACTTC.